This entry lists 23 T cell receptor beta chains sequenced from one sample in a study of CD8+ T cells in alopecia areata. The sequencing template was cDNA reverse transcribed from extracted RNA. Only in-frame clones appear in the TCRdb table, and some are missing; sequencing was by immunoSEQ multiplex PCR. The table lists under 130,000 clones, about nine tenths of them singletons, with more than 9.5% in the top ten. As to treatment: oral pan-JAK inhibitor, 5-10 mg twice daily. The sequencing used CD8+ T cells sorted from blood, collected at roughly week 30, from a patient treated with tofacitinib. The receptors come from a human donor with alopecia areata.

A single count supports this clone. This chain links TRBV29-1 with TRBJ1-1; D remains ambiguous. The CDR3 loop spans 10 amino acids. Trimming cost V 4 bases and J 6 bases, with 6 bases left between them. Germline assignment: CDR1 SQVTM and CDR2 ANQGSEA. The CDR3 coding sequence is TGCAGCGTTGGTAACCCTGAAGCTTTCTTT. Translated, it gives CSVGNPEAFF.

The chain uses TRBV5-4 and TRBJ2-3; D may be TRBD2 (5 bases). Germline CDR1 is SGHNT and CDR2 is YYREEE (reference sequence). This CDR3 is 15 amino acids long. V was shortened by 1 base and J by 3 bases, with 12 bases between the two germline ends. CDR3 sequence: CASSLQLARTDTQYF. Written as DNA, the CDR3 is TGTGCCAGCAGCTTGCAGCTAGCTAGAACAGATACGCAGTATTTT.

The gene calls are TRBV5-1 and TRBJ2-1; tentatively, D is TRBD1 or TRBD2 (5 bases each). This CDR3 is built from 16 residues. The ends were cut back, 0 bases at V and 2 bases at J, with 12 bases in the middle. Looked up from germline, CDR1 is SGHRS and CDR2 is YFSETQ. The CDR3 DNA is TGCGCCAGCAGCTTGGACGGGGCCCCTCCCTACAATGAGCAGTTCTTC. Translation: CASSLDGAPPYNEQFF.

This clone appeared a few times. The V gene is TRBV5-6, the J gene TRBJ2-4; D is perhaps TRBD1 (5 bases). With 2 bases removed from V and 7 bases from J, the gap between germline ends came to 7 bases. The germline gives CDR1 SGHDT, CDR2 YYEEEE. The CDR3 contains 12 residues. CDR3 sequence reads: CASSFGANIQYF. The CDR3 nucleotides read TGTGCCAGCAGCTTTGGGGCTAACATTCAGTACTTC.

This sequence joins TRBV11-2 and TRBJ2-7; TRBD1 is a possible D gene (6 bases). Trimming removed 1 base at V and 6 bases at J, with 13 bases between. The V gene's germline CDR1 is SGHAT and CDR2 FQNNGV. CDR3 length: 14 amino acids. CDR3 in amino acids: CASSLVTGPREQYF. DNA of the CDR3: TGTGCCAGCAGCTTAGTTACAGGGCCGCGCGAGCAGTACTTC.

This CDR3 is CASSQAGTGEDEQYF. The CDR3, as DNA: TGTGCCAGCAGCCAAGCCGGGACAGGGGAAGACGAGCAGTACTTC. V is TRBV14 and J is TRBJ2-7; the match to TRBD1 covers 10 bases. J gave up 5 bases and V 1 base, and 5 bases lay outside the gene matches. This CDR3 is 15 amino acids long. Germline CDR1 is SGHDN and CDR2 is FVKESK.

This clone appeared a single time. V usage is TRBV6-5 and J usage is TRBJ1-4; no clear D. CDR3 length: 15 amino acids. Germline assignment: CDR1 MNHEY and CDR2 SVGAGI. V gave up 0 bases and J gave up 8 bases, with 13 bases separating them. CDR3 in DNA: TGTGCCAGCAGTTACTCATCAGGATTGGCCGAAAAACTGTTTTTT. It translates to CASSYSSGLAEKLFF.

The rearrangement joins TRBV13 to TRBJ2-6; D remains ambiguous. The germline CDR1 and CDR2 sequences are PRHDT and FYEKMQ (reference sequence). Trimming left V 1 base short and J 0 bases short, with 13 bases between. The CDR3 extends over 18 amino acids. The CDR3 DNA sequence: TGTGCCAGCAGCTTAGACACCCTTGCTTCCTCTGGGGCCAACGTCCTGACTTTC. The encoded protein is CASSLDTLASSGANVLTF.

On this clone: Sequence at one end of the junction differs from germline and may be a read error. The chain combines TRBV5-1 with TRBJ2-7; the match to TRBD1 covers 8 bases. There are 13 residues in the CDR3. Per the germline V gene, CDR1 is SGHRS and CDR2 is YFSETQ. The chain's CDR3 is CTSSLDRVYEQYF. CDR3 sequence (DNA): TGCACCAGCAGCTTGGACAGGGTCTACGAGCAGTACTTC.

The CDR3 loop reads CASSSPDSTGNTIYF. The CDR3 DNA is TGTGCCAGCAGTTCCCCCGACAGTACTGGAAACACCATATATTTT. V usage is TRBV6-5 and J usage is TRBJ1-3; maybe TRBD1 (5 bases). There are 15 residues in the CDR3. V dropped 4 bases and J dropped 2 bases, with 12 bases sitting between them. The germline V gene encodes CDR1 MNHEY and CDR2 SVGAGI.

Worth noting for this clone: The sample contains more than one DNA sequence encoding this CDR3. This sequence joins TRBV29-1 and TRBJ2-7; the D call may be TRBD1 or TRBD2 (7 bases each). There are 14 residues in the CDR3. Germline V gene data show CDR1 as SQVTM and CDR2 as ANQGSEA. V was cut by 1 base and J by 4 bases, with 14 bases left in between. CDR3 in DNA: TGCAGCGTTGAAGGGCAGGGGGGGACTTACGAGCAGTACTTC. Amino acids: CSVEGQGGTYEQYF.

About this clone itself: With a far larger clone one base away, a read error is the likely cause. CDR3 protein: CASSNNEQFF. The CDR3, as DNA: TGTGCCAGCAGCAACAATGAGCAGTTCTTC. The gene calls are TRBV28 and TRBJ2-1; D unresolved. CDR1 MDHEN and CDR2 SYDVKM come from the germline V gene. The CDR3 sequence is 10 residues long. V was shortened by 6 bases and J by 5 bases, with 2 bases between the two germline ends.

This clone was detected a few times. The chain joins TRBV12-5 to TRBJ2-1, with D unresolved. The V and J ends lost 1 base and 1 base respectively, with 2 bases between them. CDR3 length: 13 residues. Germline CDR1 is LGHNT and CDR2 is FRNRAP. CDR3 bases: TGTGCTAGTGGTTTGGAGTCCTACAATGAGCAGTTCTTC. It encodes CASGLESYNEQFF.

This chain joins TRBV30 and TRBJ1-2, with TRBD1 identical over 9 bases. Trimming at V came to 3 bases and at J to 7 bases, leaving 9 bases not matched to a gene. Germline lookup yields CDR1 GTSNPN and CDR2 SVGIG (reference sequence). The CDR3 length is 14 residues. The CDR3 DNA follows: TGTGCCTGGAGCAGGGGACAGGGAGTACTTGGCTACACCTTC. Residues: CAWSRGQGVLGYTF. The whole variable domain, filled in from reference TRBV30 and TRBJ1-2, reads SQTIHQWPATLVQPVGSPLSLECTVEGTSNPNLYWYRQAAGRGLQLLFYSVGIGQISSEVPQNLSASRPQDRQFILSSKKLLLSDSGFYLCAWSRGQGVLGYTFGSGTRLTVV.

The sample holds one count of this clone. This chain connects TRBV15 to TRBJ2-1, with D perhaps TRBD2 (5 bases). In germline, CDR1 is LNHNV, CDR2 YYDKDF (reference sequence). V lost 3 bases to trimming and J lost 2 bases, with 11 bases between them. The CDR3 covers 15 residues. The CDR3 DNA reads TGTGCCACCAGCAGGGACTCACCACCCTACAATGAGCAGTTCTTC. It translates to CATSRDSPPYNEQFF. The complete variable domain, with remaining parts taken from reference TRBV15 and TRBJ2-1, reads DAMVIQNPRYQVTQFGKPVTLSCSQTLNHNVMYWYQQKSSQAPKLLFHYYDKDFNNEADTPDNFQSRRPNTSFCFLDIRSPGLGDTAMYLCATSRDSPPYNEQFFGPGTRLTVL.

The chain recombines TRBV30 with TRBJ2-1; D could derive from TRBD1 or TRBD2 (5 bases each). The CDR3 is 10 amino acids. Deletions cut 8 bases from V and 9 bases from J, with 11 bases between. Germline loops: CDR1 GTSNPN, CDR2 SVGIG (reference sequence). CDR3 loop: CARGHGEQFF. The CDR3 nucleotides read TGTGCCCGGGGCCACGGTGAGCAGTTCTTC.

The chain employs TRBV6-5 and TRBJ2-1, with D perhaps matching TRBD1 (5 bases). V shed 5 bases and J shed 5 bases, with 10 bases lying between them. The CDR3 runs to 13 residues. The germline gives CDR1 MNHEY, CDR2 SVGAGI. The CDR3 region is CASSPDSHNEQFF. The CDR3 coding sequence is TGTGCCAGCAGTCCCGACAGCCACAATGAGCAGTTCTTC.

The CDR3: CASSSGTSGHNEQFF. The DNA of the CDR3 is TGTGCCAGCAGTAGCGGGACTAGCGGACACAATGAGCAGTTCTTC. The rearrangement joins TRBV27 to TRBJ2-1; 11 bases match TRBD2. Germline values: CDR1 MNHEY, CDR2 SMNVEV (reference sequence). V dropped 5 bases and J dropped 5; count of bases not matched to a gene: 5. This CDR3 has 15 residues.

This chain connects TRBV7-2 to TRBJ2-5; 9 bases map to TRBD2. Matching the DNA end better, TRBJ2-7 makes the J call doubtful. CDR3 length: 15 amino acids. CDR1 and CDR2 from the germline V gene are SGHTA and FQGNSA. The CDR3 DNA reads TGTGCCAGCAGCTTCCCCGGGACTAGCATCTACGAGCAGTACTTC. Protein sequence: CASSFPGTSIYEQYF.

This chain links TRBV4-1 with TRBJ2-1, with D possibly being TRBD2 (6 bases). The CDR3 spans 15 residues. The V and J ends lost 4 bases and 9 bases respectively, with 19 bases between them. The germline CDR1 and CDR2 sequences are MGHRA and YSYEKL. The CDR3 is CASSPLWEVQLEQFF. The CDR3 DNA reads as TGCGCCAGCAGCCCCTTGTGGGAGGTCCAACTTGAGCAGTTCTTC.

The J gene is TRBJ2-5, the V gene TRBV7-9; D is ambiguous. The J call may be mistaken, given a closer DNA end match to TRBJ2-7. The CDR3 runs to 11 residues. The V gene's germline CDR1 is SEHNR and CDR2 FQNEAQ (reference sequence). The CDR3 here is CASSPSYEQYF. The CDR3 nucleotides read TGTGCCAGCAGCCCTTCCTACGAGCAGTACTTC.

This clone came up once. This chain joins TRBV11-2 and TRBJ2-3, with 10 bases matching TRBD2. J gave up 2 bases and V 8 bases, and 10 bases lay outside the gene matches. CDR1 is SGHAT, CDR2 FQNNGV, per germline. The CDR3 spans 16 residues. CDR3 nucleotide sequence: TGTGCCAGCGGTCTAGGTAGCGGGAGGACCACAGATACGCAGTATTTT. Translated: CASGLGSGRTTDTQYF.

This chain uses TRBV5-6 with TRBJ2-4; the D is unclear. Trimming stripped 4 bases from V and 0 bases from J, with 8 bases between. The CDR3 is 14 residues long. Germline lookup yields CDR1 SGHDT and CDR2 YYEEEE. The CDR3 sequence is CASSPDLAKNIQYF. The CDR3 nucleotides are TGTGCCAGCAGCCCGGATCTAGCCAAAAACATTCAGTACTTC.